The clone carrying this T cell receptor (beta chain) was picked up many times. Its cognate antigen is unknown. TCRdb itself ran the 5' RACE reads through MiXCR, one entry per CDR3 protein. The profile shows about 210,000 distinct CDR3 sequences, 7.5% to 9.5% of them singletons. The CDR3 runs to 14 residues. Trimming stripped 5 bases from V and 4 bases from J, with 13 bases between. Germline CDR1 and CDR2: SGHNT and YENEEA. These data are taken from a study of CD8 T cells in ankylosing spondylitis. Notes on the study in general: Earlier studies detected some motif variants in reactive arthritis synovial fluid and blood.

The specimen was blood, either unsorted or a sorted T cell fraction (not recorded which). The chain employs TRBV11-3 and TRBJ2-3, with D possibly being TRBD1 (7 bases). The clonotype comes from a female donor with ankylosing spondylitis or in good health (not recorded which). For the CDR3, the DNA is TGTGCCAGCAGCCTCGCGGGACAGTCAGATACGCAGTATTTT. It encodes CASSLAGQSDTQYF.